Below, 32 T cell receptor beta chains from the same sample are listed, as sequenced in a study of blood T cell repertoires in COVID-19. Here immunoSEQ multiplex PCR was the method, and the copy in TCRdb shows in-frame clones only, minus some. The sample carries 150,000 or so clones, roughly nine tenths recorded once. Material: peripheral blood. The receptor source for this set is a young man with acute or convalescent COVID-19.

The chain joins TRBV19 to TRBJ1-2; D ambiguous. The CDR3 is 14 amino acids. V lost 5 bases to trimming and J lost 0 bases, with 10 bases between them. Germline V gene data show CDR1 as LNHDA and CDR2 as SQIVND (reference sequence). The CDR3 DNA reads TGTGCCAGTAGTCAACAGATTACTAACTATGGCTACACCTTC. This sequence encodes CASSQQITNYGYTF.

This chain connects TRBV10-3 to TRBJ1-6, with 7 nucleotides matching TRBD1. There are 18 residues in the CDR3. After removal of 10 bases from V and 2 bases from J, the junction contained 17 bases not matched to a gene. Germline V gives CDR1 ENHRY, CDR2 SYGVKD. CDR3 sequence (DNA): TGTGCCACCCGGACAGGCCAGGGGACGAGCACCTATAATTCACCCCTCCACTTT. It is translated as CATRTGQGTSTYNSPLHF.

This rearrangement joins TRBV27 to TRBJ1-3; D is perhaps TRBD1 (6 bases). The CDR3 loop spans 18 amino acids. Per the germline V gene, CDR1 is MNHEY and CDR2 is SMNVEV (reference sequence). V shed 5 bases and J shed 4 bases, with 24 bases lying between them. CDR3 DNA: TGTGCCAGCAGTCCTGGGACAACTCAGGGGCTTTCGGGAAACACCATATATTTT. Protein sequence: CASSPGTTQGLSGNTIYF.

The V gene is TRBV2, the J gene TRBJ2-7; tentative D call: TRBD2 (5 bases). Germline V gene sequence: CDR1 SNHLY, CDR2 FYNNEI. The CDR3 loop spans 13 amino acids. The germline V and J ends were trimmed by 8 bases and 0 bases, with 11 bases remaining between them. The CDR3 region is CASDRGSSYEQYF. The CDR3 bases are TGTGCCAGCGATCGGGGATCCTCCTACGAGCAGTACTTC.

CDR3 nucleotide sequence: TGTGCCAGTGGGATTGACAGGGGGGACTATTCACCCCTCCACTTT. The encoded protein is CASGIDRGDYSPLHF. V gene TRBV6-5 combines with J gene TRBJ1-6, with 9 bases matching TRBD1. This CDR3 is built from 15 residues. Germline lookup yields CDR1 MNHEY and CDR2 SVGAGI. The V segment lost 9 bases and the J segment 8 bases; nucleotides outside the gene matches: 11.

The rearrangement links TRBV18 to TRBJ1-2, with TRBD1 matching over 7 bases. CDR1 is KGHSH, CDR2 LQKENI, per germline. The CDR3 is 13 residues long. The ends lost 2 bases at V and 5 bases at J; junction bases unmatched: 2. CDR3 residues: CASSPGQVYGYTF. The CDR3 region has the DNA TGTGCCAGCTCACCAGGACAGGTTTATGGCTACACCTTC.

The rearrangement links TRBV20-1 to TRBJ1-1, with a possible D match to TRBD1 (6 bases). The germline V gene has CDR1 DFQATT and CDR2 SNEGSKA (reference sequence). The V gene lost 3 bases and the J gene lost 0 bases, with 14 bases spanning the gap. The CDR3 is made up of 15 amino acids. The DNA of the CDR3 is TGCAGTGCTAGTTTACCAGGGGCTATGAACACTGAAGCTTTCTTT. Amino acid sequence: CSASLPGAMNTEAFF.

V usage is TRBV6-4 and J usage is TRBJ2-1; 10 bases are shared with TRBD2. Germline V gene sequence: CDR1 MRHNA, CDR2 SNTAGT. V was pared by 3 bases and J by 3 bases, with 2 bases of the junction left unmatched. The CDR3 length is 15 residues. CDR3 protein: CASSEVAGGYNEQFF. The DNA of the CDR3 is TGTGCCAGCAGTGAAGTAGCGGGGGGCTACAATGAGCAGTTCTTC.

The chain is built from TRBV7-7 and TRBJ2-2; perhaps TRBD1 as D (5 bases). Trimming shortened V by 4 bases and J by 6 bases, and 9 bases separated the two germline ends. Germline CDR1 is SSHAT and CDR2 is FNYEAQ (reference sequence). This CDR3 is 13 amino acids long. Here the CDR3 DNA reads TGTGCCAGCAGCTCAGGGTGGGCCGGGGAGCTGTTTTTT. Translation gives CASSSGWAGELFF.

Here the CDR3 DNA reads TGTGCCAGCAGTGTGGGGGGGAACACTGAAGCTTTCTTT. Encoded protein: CASSVGGNTEAFF. V and J are TRBV28 and TRBJ1-1; D might be TRBD1 (5 bases). Trimming pared 5 bases from V and 1 base from J, leaving 8 bases between. Germline values: CDR1 MDHEN, CDR2 SYDVKM. The CDR3 contains 13 residues.

The gene calls are TRBV19 and TRBJ1-6; 9 bases agree with TRBD1. This CDR3 is 15 amino acids long. Trimming took 7 bases from V and 5 from J; bases not matched to a gene: 6. Germline CDR1 and CDR2: LNHDA and SQIVND (reference sequence). The DNA of the CDR3 is TGTGCCAGTACCCCTAGGACAGGGGATAATTCACCCCTCCACTTT. Translated: CASTPRTGDNSPLHF.

The chain carries TRBV6-5 and TRBJ1-4; tentatively, D is TRBD1 (6 bases). The CDR3 has 13 amino acids. Germline V CDR1 and CDR2: MNHEY, SVGAGI. Trimming removed 6 bases from V and 8 bases from J, with 13 bases in between. This CDR3 reads CASSTPRGEKLFF. In nucleotides, the CDR3 is TGTGCCAGCAGCACCCCCAGGGGCGAAAAACTGTTTTTT.

The chain is built from TRBV3-1 (or the pseudogene TRBV3-2) and TRBJ1-6, with D maybe TRBD1 (6 bases). CDR1 is LGHDT, CDR2 YNNKEL, per germline (reference sequence). V was pared by 1 base and J by 7 bases, with 20 bases between. The CDR3 runs to 18 residues. The CDR3 region has the DNA TGTGCCAGCAGCCAAGTGTTACAAAGGACAGCGAAAAATTCACCCCTCCACTTT. Translated: CASSQVLQRTAKNSPLHF.

The V gene is TRBV7-8, the J gene TRBJ2-7; 7 bases fit TRBD1. CDR1 and CDR2 (germline): SGHVS, FQNEAQ. V was pared by 6 bases and J by 0 bases, with 8 bases of the junction left unmatched. The CDR3 length is 15 residues. CDR3 DNA sequence: TGTGCCAGCAGTTTCAGGACAGGCCGCTCCTACGAGCAGTACTTC. Its protein is CASSFRTGRSYEQYF.

This clone was seen just once. This chain links TRBV30 with TRBJ1-6, with unresolved D. The length of the CDR3 is 15 residues. With 0 bases removed from V and 10 bases from J, the gap between germline ends came to 16 bases. CDR1 GTSNPN and CDR2 SVGIG come from the germline V gene (reference sequence). The chain's CDR3 is CAWSVVPGGISPLHF. DNA of the CDR3: TGTGCCTGGAGTGTTGTCCCGGGAGGCATATCACCCCTCCACTTT.

The sample holds a few counts of this clone. The chain recombines TRBV5-1 with TRBJ1-2, with TRBD1 identical over 7 bases. This CDR3 has 13 residues. The junction had 15 bases not matched to a gene; V was cut back by 5 bases and J by 14 bases. Germline CDR1 is SGHRS and CDR2 is YFSETQ. Here the CDR3 reads CASRDGTVLNYTF. For the CDR3, the DNA is TGCGCCAGCAGGGACGGGACAGTCCTTAATTATACCTTC.

The chain couples TRBV28 to TRBJ2-1; weak D call: TRBD1 (6 bases). V lost 2 bases to trimming and J lost 6 bases, with 17 bases between them. Per germline, CDR1 MDHEN and CDR2 SYDVKM. The CDR3 has 16 residues. For the CDR3, the DNA is TGTGCCAGCAGTTTAATCTTTACAGGGATGATCAATGAGCAGTTCTTC. Amino acid sequence: CASSLIFTGMINEQFF.

The chain couples TRBV5-5 to TRBJ2-6; D is perhaps TRBD2 (5 bases). The V gene's germline CDR1 is SGHKS and CDR2 YYEKEE (reference sequence). The CDR3 is made up of 14 amino acids. V was trimmed by 7 bases and J by 2 bases, leaving 10 bases between them. The chain's CDR3 is CASRGQAGANVLTF. The CDR3 DNA reads as TGTGCCAGCCGCGGGCAAGCTGGGGCCAACGTCCTGACTTTC.

The genes are TRBV19 and TRBJ2-2, with D perhaps TRBD2 (6 bases). Per germline, CDR1 LNHDA and CDR2 SQIVND (reference sequence). This CDR3 has 15 residues. V was cut by 2 bases and J by 5 bases, with 12 bases left in between. Here the CDR3 reads CASSILGGGTGELFF. Written as DNA, the CDR3 is TGTGCCAGTAGTATATTGGGGGGAGGAACCGGGGAGCTGTTTTTT.

V is TRBV6-5 and J is TRBJ2-7, with 10 bases lining up with TRBD2. V trimming: 2 bases; J trimming: 3 bases; junction bases outside the gene matches: 7. CDR3 length: 16 amino acids. Germline V gene data show CDR1 as MNHEY and CDR2 as SVGAGI. CDR3 coding DNA: TGTGCCAGCAGTTACCCGAGCGGGGGGGCTGACTACGAGCAGTACTTC. Translation: CASSYPSGGADYEQYF.

The V call is TRBV30, the J call TRBJ2-1, with 7 bases lining up with TRBD2. There are 12 residues in the CDR3. Trimming at V came to 2 bases and at J to 9 bases, leaving 4 bases not matched to a gene. Germline V gene sequence: CDR1 GTSNPN, CDR2 SVGIG (reference sequence). CDR3 amino acids: CAWSWGRGEQFF. The CDR3 region has the DNA TGTGCCTGGAGTTGGGGGAGGGGTGAGCAGTTCTTC.

The rearrangement links TRBV23-1 to TRBJ1-2; 11 positions agree with TRBD1. TRBV23-1 is an open reading frame whose function is uncertain. V trimming: 3 bases; J trimming: 5 bases; junction bases outside the gene matches: 26. The CDR3 has 22 residues. In nucleotides, the CDR3 is TGCGCCAGCAGTCAGTCTAATCTAAATTCCCGGGACAGGGGGGCCGGAAGGTATGGCTACACCTTC. Protein: CASSQSNLNSRDRGAGRYGYTF.

The rearrangement uses TRBV27 and TRBJ2-1; the match to TRBD1 covers 9 bases. The V and J ends lost 0 bases and 9 bases, in that order; junction bases with no gene match: 6. The CDR3 has 15 amino acids. Per germline, CDR1 MNHEY and CDR2 SMNVEV (reference sequence). The CDR3 protein is CASSLSYRGPIEQFF. The CDR3 DNA reads as TGTGCCAGCAGTTTATCCTACAGGGGGCCAATTGAGCAGTTCTTC.

V is TRBV3-1 (or the pseudogene TRBV3-2) and J is TRBJ1-2; 9 bases agree with TRBD1. Germline lookup yields CDR1 LGHDT and CDR2 YNNKEL (reference sequence). This CDR3 spans 14 amino acids. The V gene end was trimmed by 5 bases and the J gene end by 4 bases; junction bases not matched to a gene: 5. DNA for the CDR3: TGTGCCAGCAGCAATGGACAGGGGAGCTATGGCTACACCTTC. It yields the protein CASSNGQGSYGYTF.

V and J are TRBV6-6 and TRBJ2-1, with 9 bases matching TRBD1. Germline trimming cut 0 bases from V and 5 bases from J; bases unmatched to any gene: 5. The CDR3 has 16 amino acids. Germline-derived CDR1 and CDR2 are MNHNY and SVGAGI (reference sequence). CDR3 sequence: CASSYSFGTGNNEQFF. The CDR3 region has the DNA TGTGCCAGCAGTTACTCCTTTGGGACAGGGAACAATGAGCAGTTCTTC.

The chain joins TRBV18 to TRBJ1-2; 8 bases align to TRBD1. The CDR3 extends over 16 amino acids. The V gene end was trimmed by 0 bases and the J gene end by 5 bases; junction bases not matched to a gene: 8. Germline V lookup: CDR1 KGHSH, CDR2 LQKENI. DNA for the CDR3: TGTGCCAGCTCACCACCGTTTGACAGGGGAGCGTATGGCTACACCTTC. Translating gives CASSPPFDRGAYGYTF. The whole variable domain, filled in from reference TRBV18 and TRBJ1-2, reads NAGVMQNPRHLVRRRGQEARLRCSPMKGHSHVYWYRQLPEEGLKFMVYLQKENIIDESGMPKERFSAEFPKEGPSILRIQQVVRGDSAAYFCASSPPFDRGAYGYTFGSGTRLTVV.

V and J are TRBV14 and TRBJ1-6; D gene unclear. V was pared by 0 bases and J by 10 bases, with 13 bases between. The germline V gene encodes CDR1 SGHDN and CDR2 FVKESK. This CDR3 has 15 amino acids. The CDR3 bases are TGTGCCAGCAGCCAAGAGAGACACGGTGGGTCACCCCTCCACTTT. This codes for CASSQERHGGSPLHF.

DNA of the CDR3: TGTGCCAGCAGTGAAAACCCCCCCGGGAGTAGCAATCAGCCCCAGCATTTT. It specifies CASSENPPGSSNQPQHF. This sequence joins TRBV6-1 and TRBJ1-5; D is uncertain. With 2 bases removed from V and 0 bases from J, the gap between germline ends came to 14 bases. The CDR3 spans 17 residues. The germline CDR1 and CDR2 sequences are MNHNS and SASEGT.

A word on this clone: The identical CDR3 is also encoded by other nucleotide sequences in the sample. V and J are TRBV7-8 and TRBJ1-6; tentatively, D is TRBD1 (6 bases). The germline V gene has CDR1 SGHVS and CDR2 FQNEAQ. V lost 4 bases and J lost 7, with 11 bases in between. This CDR3 is built from 14 residues. CDR3 region: CASSSDRGNSPLHF. CDR3 DNA sequence: TGTGCCAGCAGCTCGGATAGGGGGAATTCACCCCTCCACTTT.

This clone was observed a single time. This chain links TRBV6-6 with TRBJ2-7; the D gene is possibly TRBD1 (6 bases). V lost 2 bases and J 0 bases, leaving 11 bases between the germline ends. The V gene's germline CDR1 is MNHNY and CDR2 SVGAGI (reference sequence). The CDR3 loop spans 15 amino acids. CDR3 sequence reads: CASSYRTVSSYEQYV. The CDR3 nucleotides read TGTGCCAGCAGTTACCGGACAGTTAGCTCCTACGAGCAGTACGTC.

The rearrangement links TRBV18 to TRBJ1-1, with 9 bases that match TRBD1. V lost 4 bases to trimming and J lost 0 bases; unmatched junction nucleotides: 6. This CDR3 region has 16 residues. Germline V gene data show CDR1 as KGHSH and CDR2 as LQKENI. As DNA, the CDR3 is TGTGCCAGCTCACTCGGGACAGGGAGGTTGAACACTGAAGCTTTCTTT. Translating gives CASSLGTGRLNTEAFF.

V usage is TRBV7-6 and J usage is TRBJ1-6; TRBD1 is a possible D gene (5 bases). CDR1 is SGHVS, CDR2 FNYEAQ, per germline. The V end was cut by 5 bases, the J end by 0 bases, with 14 bases between. The CDR3 is 17 residues long. The CDR3 loop is CASSPTGPGSYNSPLHF. For the CDR3, the DNA is TGTGCCAGCAGCCCTACAGGTCCAGGCTCCTATAATTCACCCCTCCACTTT.